This T cell receptor (beta chain) was observed in a study of OX40 agonist ivuxolimab in advanced cancers. Using immunoSEQ multiplex PCR, the repertoire was profiled, and TCRdb retains in-frame clones only, with some absent. The profile shows about 73,000 clones, around 90% of them singletons. The CDR3 runs 14 residues. V lost 4 bases and J lost 2, with 11 bases in between. Germline V gene sequence: CDR1 MDHEN, CDR2 SYDVKM. This TCR derives from an adult with an advanced solid tumor such as melanoma, head and neck, liver or kidney cancer. Sequences were derived from CD4+ or CD8+ T cells sorted from blood, sampled in a trial of the OX40 agonist ivuxolimab. J is TRBJ1-2 and V is TRBV28; the D is unclear. The CDR3 sequence: CASSSGRPNYGYTF. The CDR3, as DNA: TGTGCCAGCAGTTCAGGACGCCCGAACTATGGCTACACCTTC.